A selection of T cell receptor beta chains follows, all from one sample in a study of tumor-infiltrating lymphocytes in primary liver carcinoma. TCRdb re-called the multiplex PCR reads through MiXCR, storing one row per CDR3 protein. This repertoire shows a few hundred thousand distinct CDR3 sequences, around 50% found once; its top ten account for about 15%. What was sequenced was peripheral blood. These receptors all stem from a woman aged 30 to 39 with primary liver carcinoma and hepatitis B virus infection. Both conserved end residues are part of each CDR3. The D gene is left open where the match is weak. For some rows the clone size is stated as once, few or many, or as a class when expanded; others skip it.

TRBJ1-2 | TRBV5-6 | . | TRBD1 | CASSTGGAGDYGYTF | TGTGCCAGCAGCACAGGGGGCGCGGGGGACTATGGCTACACCTTC
TRBJ2-7 | TRBV29-1 | many | . | CSVLGTYEQYF | TGCAGCGTTCTCGGAACCTACGAGCAGTACTTC
TRBJ2-7 | TRBV11-2 | . | TRBD2 | CVSSIDRGGVKYF | TGTGTCAGCAGCATAGATCGCGGGGGGGTTAAGTACTTC
TRBJ1-2 | TRBV14 | . | . | CASSQAGTANYGYTF | TGTGCCAGCAGCCAAGCTGGGACGGCGAACTATGGCTACACCTTC
TRBJ1-2 | TRBV7-9 | . | . | CASSFAHPDYGYTF | TGTGCCAGCAGCTTTGCTCATCCCGACTATGGCTACACCTTC
TRBJ2-4 | TRBV6-5 | . | TRBD2 | CASNPYIAGHLTPLAKNIQYF | TGTGCCAGCAATCCCTATATAGCGGGACATCTTACTCCTCTAGCCAAAAACATTCAGTACTTC
TRBJ2-7 | TRBV4-3 | many | . | CASSQDQGGNEQYF | TGCGCCAGCAGCCAAGACCAGGGAGGAAACGAGCAGTACTTC
TRBJ1-3 | TRBV4-1 | . | TRBD1 | CASSRDDRGGNTIYF | TGCGCCAGCAGCCGGGATGACAGGGGTGGGAACACCATATATTTT
TRBJ2-1 | TRBV11-1 | . | TRBD1 | CASSFRPETGQGGNEQFF | TGTGCTAGCAGCTTTAGGCCGGAGACGGGACAGGGGGGCAATGAGCAGTTCTTC
TRBJ1-1 | TRBV29-1 | many | . | CSVSGPNTEAFF | TGCAGCGTTTCAGGGCCGAACACTGAAGCTTTCTTT
TRBJ2-1 | TRBV11-2 | . | . | CTSSSGASNNEQFF | TGTACCAGCAGCTCCGGGGCTAGCAACAATGAGCAGTTCTTC
TRBJ2-7 | TRBV7-8 | many | TRBD2 | CASSLVLSGHEQYF | TGTGCCAGCAGCTTAGTGCTTAGCGGGCACGAGCAGTACTTC
TRBJ2-1 | TRBV9 | . | . | CASSGGRALSSYNEQFF | TGTGCCAGCAGCGGGGGAAGGGCCCTCAGCTCCTACAATGAGCAGTTCTTC
TRBJ2-1 | TRBV12-3/TRBV12-4 | . | TRBD2 | CASCLSGTSGLEQFF | TGTGCCAGCTGCTTGTCCGGGACTAGCGGGCTTGAGCAGTTCTTC
TRBJ1-1 | TRBV11-2 | . | . | CASSFGDGGLNTEAFF | TGTGCCAGCAGCTTCGGGGACGGGGGGCTGAACACTGAAGCTTTCTTT
TRBJ2-1 | TRBV11-2 | . | TRBD2 | CASSLPGVGRPSGRSNEQFF | TGTGCCAGCAGTCTGCCGGGGGTGGGACGACCTAGCGGGAGATCTAATGAGCAGTTCTTC
TRBJ1-5 | TRBV12-3/TRBV12-4 | . | . | CVSSLIGGQPQHF | TGTGTCAGCAGTTTAATTGGCGGGCAGCCCCAGCATTTT
TRBJ1-4 | TRBV11-2 | many | TRBD1 | CASSSQGAHTNEKLFF | TGTGCCAGCAGCTCTCAGGGGGCGCATACTAATGAAAAACTGTTTTTT
TRBJ2-1 | TRBV29-1 | once | TRBD1 | CSVEDRRQGPYNEQFF | TGCAGCGTTGAAGATAGGAGACAGGGGCCATACAATGAGCAGTTCTTC
TRBJ2-5 | TRBV5-5 | many | . | CASSLFLSETQYF | TGTGCCAGCAGCTTGTTTTTATCGGAGACCCAGTACTTC
TRBJ2-7 | TRBV11-3 | many | . | CASSLDSVPSLYEQYF | TGTGCCAGCAGCTTAGACTCAGTGCCGTCATTGTACGAGCAGTACTTC
TRBJ2-3 | TRBV6-2/TRBV6-3 | many | TRBD1 | CASRGTGTDTQYF | TGTGCCAGCAGAGGGACAGGGACAGATACGCAGTATTTT
TRBJ2-7 | TRBV11-2 | . | . | CASSLRAQYEQYF | TGTGCCAGTAGCTTGAGGGCTCAATACGAGCAGTACTTC
TRBJ2-1 | TRBV7-9 | . | TRBD2 | CASSLGLADYNEQLF | TGTGCCAGCAGCCTGGGACTAGCGGACTACAATGAGCAGCTCTTC
TRBJ2-1 | TRBV12-3/TRBV12-4 | . | TRBD2 | CASARGSGGFGFNEQFF | TGTGCCAGCGCTAGGGGGAGCGGGGGGTTTGGATTCAATGAGCAGTTCTTC
TRBJ2-3 | TRBV4-1 | . | TRBD1 | CASCQGVRGRSTDTQYF | TGCGCCAGCTGCCAAGGAGTCAGGGGGCGAAGCACAGATACCCAGTATTTT
TRBJ2-3 | TRBV24-1 | . | TRBD2 | CATRDLKRENPYTQYF | TGTGCCACCAGAGATTTGAAGCGGGAGAACCCTTATACGCAGTATTTT
TRBJ2-1 | TRBV11-3 | once | TRBD2 | CASSSASGRAGNEQFF | TGTGCCAGCAGCTCTGCTAGCGGGAGGGCCGGCAATGAGCAGTTCTTC
TRBJ2-1 | TRBV6-2/TRBV6-3 | many | TRBD1 | CASSYSDRGSYNEQFF | TGTGCCAGCAGTTACTCGGACAGGGGCTCCTACAATGAGCAGTTCTTC
TRBJ2-1 | TRBV7-9 | . | . | CASSPRGETWEAFF | TGTGCCAGCAGCCCCAGGGGGGAGACTTGGGAGGCGTTCTTC
TRBJ1-6 | TRBV28 | . | . | CASSVVRANSPLHF | TGTGCCAGCAGTGTCGTCAGGGCGAATTCACCCCTCCACTTT
TRBJ2-7 | TRBV5-6 | . | . | CVSSIPQNEQYF | TGTGTCAGCAGCATACCCCAGAACGAGCAGTACTTC
TRBJ2-4 | TRBV6-5 | many | . | CASSYRPPWTTGNIQYF | TGTGCCAGCAGTTACAGGCCCCCGTGGACAACGGGGAACATTCAGTACTTC
TRBJ2-2 | TRBV6-5 | many | TRBD2 | CASSIRTSGIRNTGELFF | TGTGCCAGCAGTATTCGGACTAGCGGGATAAGAAACACCGGGGAGCTGTTTTTT
TRBJ2-3 | TRBV14 | . | TRBD2 | CASSQEGRYSGGRTDTQYF | TGTGCCAGCAGCCAAGAGGGAAGATATAGCGGGGGACGCACAGATACGCAGTATTTT
TRBJ2-7 | TRBV6-1 | few | . | CASTEWLYEQYF | TGTGCCAGCACGGAGTGGCTCTACGAGCAGTACTTC
TRBJ2-3 | TRBV12-3/TRBV12-4 | . | TRBD2 | CASSWTSGFTDMHYF | TGTGCCAGCAGTTGGACTAGCGGATTCACAGATATGCACTATTTT
TRBJ2-1 | TRBV12-3/TRBV12-4 | . | TRBD2 | CASSLGTSKPNEQFF | TGTGCCAGCAGTTTAGGGACTAGCAAACCAAATGAGCAGTTCTTC
TRBJ2-1 | TRBV28 | . | . | CASSASSGGPYNEQFF | TGTGCCAGCAGTGCAAGCAGCGGAGGACCTTACAATGAGCAGTTCTTC
TRBJ2-7 | TRBV11-2 | . | . | CASSLAVSYEQYF | TGTGCCAGCAGCTTAGCTGTCTCTTACGAGCAGTATTTC
TRBJ2-7 | TRBV11-2 | . | . | CASSVERVTASEQYF | TGTGCTAGCAGCGTAGAGAGAGTCACCGCGTCGGAGCAGTACTTC
TRBJ2-5 | TRBV7-8 | . | TRBD2 | CVSNPLGLAGQETQYF | TGTGTTAGCAACCCCTTGGGACTAGCGGGACAAGAGACCCAGTACTTC
TRBJ2-3 | TRBV12-3/TRBV12-4 | . | . | CASTPSRGRADTQYF | TGTGCCAGCACCCCCAGTAGGGGTAGGGCAGATACGCAGTATTTT
TRBJ2-7 | TRBV6-6 | few | TRBD2 | CASSPGTSVYEQYF | TGTGCCAGCAGTCCCGGGACTAGCGTCTACGAGCAGTACTTC
TRBJ2-1 | TRBV11-2 | many | . | CASSQIWLPEQFF | TGTGCCAGCAGCCAAATCTGGCTACCCGAGCAGTTCTTC
TRBJ1-5 | TRBV30 | . | . | CAWRETRGQPQHF | TGTGCCTGGAGGGAAACTCGGGGGCAGCCCCAGCACTTT
TRBJ1-2 | TRBV5-5 | . | . | CASRFGQRGYGYTF | TGTGCCAGCAGATTTGGACAGAGAGGATATGGCTACACCTTC
TRBJ1-2 | TRBV11-2 | many | TRBD1 | CASSFRTGWCTF | TGTGCCAGCAGCTTCCGGACAGGGTGGTGCACCTTC
TRBJ2-7 | TRBV6-6 | many | TRBD2 | CASSDTSGRGYEQYF | TGTGCCAGCAGTGATACTAGCGGGAGGGGCTACGAGCAGTACTTC
TRBJ2-1 | TRBV12-3/TRBV12-4 | many | . | CASSSRGTGNEQFF | TGTGCCAGCAGTTCCAGGGGCACGGGAAATGAGCAGTTCTTC
TRBJ1-1 | TRBV14 | . | TRBD1 | CASSQTGGEAFF | TGTGCCAGCAGCCAAACAGGGGGCGAAGCTTTCTTT
TRBJ2-2 | TRBV12-3/TRBV12-4 | . | . | CASSLRTANNGELFF | TGTGCCAGCAGTCTCCGGACCGCGAACAACGGGGAGCTGTTTTTT
TRBJ2-6 | TRBV28 | . | . | CASSLGTGANVLTF | TGTGCCAGCAGTTTGGGAACTGGGGCCAACGTCCTGACTTTC
TRBJ1-6 | TRBV7-9 | many | TRBD1 | CASSQGQGFYNSPLHF | TGTGCCAGCAGCCAGGGACAGGGCTTTTATAATTCACCCCTCCACTTT
TRBJ2-1 | TRBV12-3/TRBV12-4 | . | . | CASSPRDVRHNEQFF | TGTGCCAGCAGTCCTAGGGACGTCCGACACAATGAGCAGTTCTTC
TRBJ1-3 | TRBV14 | few | . | CASSRMQSSGNTIYF | TGTGCCAGCAGCCGCATGCAGTCTTCTGGAAACACCATATATTTT
TRBJ2-3 | TRBV11-1 | . | . | CASSLNTTDMQYF | TGTGCCAGCAGCCTCAATACCACAGATATGCAGTATTTT
TRBJ1-1 | TRBV5-6 | . | . | CASSGRGRTANTEAFF | TGTGCCAGCAGCGGACGGGGACGGACGGCCAACACTGAAGCTTTCTTT
TRBJ2-5 | TRBV29-1 | many | . | CSVASNQETQYF | TGCAGCGTTGCGTCAAACCAAGAGACCCAGTACTTC
TRBJ1-6 | TRBV28 | . | . | CASSPQTDWNSPLHF | TGTGCCAGCAGTCCCCAGACAGATTGGAATTCACCCCTCCACTTT